The clone carrying this T cell receptor (beta chain) is deemed medium-sized by its frequency. Its antigen is unidentified. The read halts 3 residues ahead of the CDR3 end, with the missing end drawn from the germline J gene. Trimming took off 7 bases at V and 5 bases at J, with 11 bases between the two ends. This CDR3 region has 12 residues. The germline CDR1 and CDR2 sequences are MNHEY and SVGEGT. This sample stems from a study of Tregs in tolerant kidney transplant recipients. The nonmyeloablative bone marrow transplants came from related graft donors, with transient mixed chimerism. Unstimulated regulatory T cells (CD4+CD25+CD127-), CD4+CD25- non-regulatory cells, CD4 and CD8 cells were FACS-sorted from thawed PBMCs. Using immunoSEQ multiplex PCR, the repertoire was profiled, and TCRdb retains in-frame clones only, with some absent. The clone table shows about 23,000 clones, with the ten largest holding roughly 4%.

Notes on the study in general: Findings come from small patient numbers and require larger validation. No direct test of biological reproducibility was done here.

The V and J genes are TRBV6-2 or TRBV6-3 and TRBJ1-2, with a weak D call TRBD1 (5 bases). The sequencing used CD4+ T cells from blood (PBMCs), collected 6 months after the transplant. This TCR derives from a human patient who received a combined kidney and bone marrow transplant. The graft donor may account for some of the T cells. CDR3 region: CASTRDSYGYTF. The CDR3 DNA, read in part, is TGTGCCAGCACCCGAGACAGTTATGGC.